The 29 T cell receptor beta chains below were found in one sample sequenced in a study of T cells in Graves' hyperthyroidism and ophthalmopathy. RNA transcripts yielded amplified TCR beta CDR3 regions. TCR CDR3 underwent first-round RT-PCR with the HTBI primer set. TCRdb itself ran the multiplex PCR reads through MiXCR, one entry per CDR3 protein. Of hundreds of thousands of distinct CDR3 sequences in the sample, about 15% were seen once. The specimen was blood. The receptors were sampled from a woman in her late teens or twenties with Graves' hyperthyroidism.

Notes on this clonotype: Just one base apart from a much larger clone, this may be a read error. The rearrangement joins TRBV27 to TRBJ1-1, with TRBD1 identical over 9 bases. The V gene end was trimmed by 10 bases and the J gene end by 6 bases; junction bases not matched to a gene: 9. CDR1 MNHEY and CDR2 SMNVEV come from the germline V gene (reference sequence). This CDR3 is 13 amino acids long. CDR3 in amino acids: CANRPTGGPEAFF. The CDR3 region has the DNA TGTGCCAACAGACCGACAGGGGGTCCTGAAGCTTTCTTT.

This clonotype was found many times. CDR3 amino acids: CASSYPHPLDYGYTF. DNA of the CDR3: TGTGCCAGCAGTTACCCCCACCCCCTGGACTATGGCTACACCTTC. The V call is TRBV6-2 or TRBV6-3, the J call TRBJ1-2, with D unclear. The V end lost 2 bases, the J end lost 3 bases, and 13 bases lay between the germline ends. The CDR3 covers 15 residues. Germline V lookup: CDR1 MNHEY, CDR2 SVGEGT.

For this clonotype: A much larger clone differs from this one at a single base, so this may be a read error. The chain couples TRBV6-5 to TRBJ2-1; the D gene is possibly TRBD2 (5 bases). CDR1 and CDR2 (germline): MNHEY, SVGAGI. This CDR3 comprises 16 residues. CDR3 in amino acids: CAGSYSGLQPYNEQFF. The CDR3 DNA follows: TGTGCCGGCAGTTATTCCGGACTCCAACCCTACAATGAGCAGTTCTTC.

The chain links TRBV6-2 or TRBV6-3 to TRBJ2-5, with 10 bases aligning to TRBD2. This CDR3 is 19 amino acids long. Germline V gene data show CDR1 as MNHEY and CDR2 as SVGEGT. V dropped 2 bases and J dropped 5; count of bases not matched to a gene: 17. The CDR3 sequence is CASSYASIGSGGAGETQYF. DNA for the CDR3: TGTGCCAGCAGTTACGCATCCATCGGCAGCGGGGGGGCGGGGGAGACCCAGTACTTC.

This clonotype was observed at least ten times. The chain uses TRBV28 and TRBJ2-5, with TRBD1 identical over 11 bases. This CDR3 is 16 amino acids long. The germline V gene has CDR1 MDHEN and CDR2 SYDVKM. V shed 1 base, J shed 5 bases, and the junction held 6 bases outside the gene matches. The CDR3 DNA reads TGTGCCAGCAGTTTATACAGGACAGGGGGCACGGAGACCCAGTACTTC. Translation gives CASSLYRTGGTETQYF. Using reference TRBV28 and TRBJ2-5 for the parts outside the CDR3, the full variable domain is DVKVTQSSRYLVKRTGEKVFLECVQDMDHENMFWYRQDPGLGLRLIYFSYDVKMKEKGDIPEGYSVSREKKERFSLILESASTNQTSMYLCASSLYRTGGTETQYFGPGTRLLVL.

This clonotype appeared a few times. This chain connects TRBV20-1 to TRBJ1-1, with D maybe TRBD1 (6 bases). Trimming cost V 2 bases and J 3 bases, with 13 bases left between them. The V gene's germline CDR1 is DFQATT and CDR2 SNEGSKA (reference sequence). The CDR3 loop spans 14 amino acids. The chain's CDR3 is CSARRQGRDTEAFF. CDR3 coding DNA: TGCAGTGCTAGAAGGCAGGGGAGGGACACTGAAGCTTTCTTT.

This clonotype occurred a few times. J is TRBJ2-6 and V is TRBV20-1, with a weak D call TRBD1 (5 bases). Germline values: CDR1 DFQATT, CDR2 SNEGSKA (reference sequence). The V end lost 4 bases, the J end lost 2 bases, and 9 bases lay between the germline ends. CDR3 length: 14 amino acids. Written as DNA, the CDR3 is TGCAGTGCTAACCCAGGGCCTGGGGCCAACGTCCTGACTTTC. Its protein product is CSANPGPGANVLTF.

The J gene is TRBJ1-2, the V gene TRBV29-1; TRBD1 aligns across 9 bases. Unmatched junction bases numbered 6, after V lost 6 bases and J lost 7 bases. The length of the CDR3 is 12 residues. From germline, CDR1 is SQVTM and CDR2 ANQGSEA. The CDR3 region has the DNA TGCAGCGTGACGGACAGGGGAGGTGGCTACACCTTC. As protein: CSVTDRGGGYTF. The full variable domain, completed using reference TRBV29-1 and TRBJ1-2, is SAVISQKPSRDICQRGTSLTIQCQVDSQVTMMFWYRQQPGQSLTLIATANQGSEATYESGFVIDKFPISRPNLTFSTLTVSNMSPEDSSIYLCSVTDRGGGYTFGSGTRLTVV.

Many counts were recorded for this clonotype. The V call is TRBV12-3 or TRBV12-4, the J call TRBJ1-2; the D gene is possibly TRBD1 (5 bases). V lost 5 bases and J lost 2, with 9 bases in between. This CDR3 is 13 amino acids long. The CDR3 nucleotides read TGTGCCAGCAGTCTGACAGCCAACTATGGCTACACCTTC. It translates to CASSLTANYGYTF.

This clonotype has more than one count but fewer than ten. This chain joins TRBV19 and TRBJ2-1; 15 bases fit TRBD2. V shed 5 bases, J shed 10 bases, and the junction held 6 bases outside the gene matches. The CDR3 has 15 residues. Germline values: CDR1 LNHDA, CDR2 SQIVND (reference sequence). The CDR3 loop reads CASSPGLAGGGEQFF. The CDR3 coding sequence is TGTGCCAGTAGTCCGGGACTAGCGGGAGGTGGGGAGCAGTTCTTC.

This clonotype was recorded at least ten times. V and J are TRBV5-6 and TRBJ2-7; perhaps TRBD1 as D (6 bases). Per the germline V gene, CDR1 is SGHDT and CDR2 is YYEEEE. The CDR3 totals 13 residues. Trimming stripped 10 bases from V and 0 bases from J, with 14 bases between. The DNA of the CDR3 is TGTGCCTCTCGGACAGCCCTCTCCTACGAGCAGTACTTC. Protein sequence: CASRTALSYEQYF.

This clonotype was counted at least ten times. V is TRBV28 and J is TRBJ1-2; a possible D gene is TRBD1 (6 bases). In germline, CDR1 is MDHEN, CDR2 SYDVKM. This CDR3 is built from 13 residues. V was shortened by 6 bases and J by 4 bases, with 12 bases between the two germline ends. The CDR3, as DNA: TGTGCCAGCAGCCAAGACAGGAGCTATGGCTACACCTTC. Residues: CASSQDRSYGYTF.

Regarding this clonotype: This may come from a read error, since a much larger clone is one base off. V usage is TRBV7-9 and J usage is TRBJ2-7, with 12 positions matching TRBD2. Germline values: CDR1 SEHNR, CDR2 FQNEAQ (reference sequence). This CDR3 is built from 16 residues. CDR3 sequence (DNA): TGTGTCAGCAGCTCCGGGCCTAGCGGGAGGGCCTCGGTGCAGTACTTC. This codes for CVSSSGPSGRASVQYF.

Remarks on this clonotype: Relative to the germline gene, one junction end is altered; a read error may explain this. This chain uses TRBV3-1 with TRBJ1-1, with D unresolved. Germline loops: CDR1 LGHDT, CDR2 YNNKEL (reference sequence). The CDR3 covers 12 residues. The CDR3 spells CASTQSNTEAFF. CDR3 nucleotides: TGTGCCAGCACCCAATCGAACACTGAAGCTTTCTTT.

V and J are TRBV5-1 and TRBJ1-1, with D possibly matching TRBD1 (6 bases). Germline V lookup: CDR1 SGHRS, CDR2 YFSETQ. The CDR3 length is 18 residues. Trimming pared 0 bases from V and 5 bases from J, leaving 23 bases between. In DNA form, the CDR3 reads TGCGCCAGCAGCTTGGCCCGGTTTTTTGAGGGGGAGGGAACTGAAGCTTTCTTT. It translates to CASSLARFFEGEGTEAFF.

The genes are TRBV19 and TRBJ1-5; perhaps TRBD1 as D (5 bases). The germline gives CDR1 LNHDA, CDR2 SQIVND (reference sequence). Trimming left V 0 bases short and J 6 bases short, with 15 bases between. The CDR3 totals 16 residues. The CDR3 DNA sequence: TGTGCCAGTAGTATAGATCTCAGGGAATATCTTCAGCCCCAGCATTTT. It codes for CASSIDLREYLQPQHF.

The sample holds a few counts of this clonotype. The chain is built from TRBV4-2 and TRBJ2-7; 9 bases are shared with TRBD2. CDR3 length equals 18 residues. J lost 3 bases, V lost 0 bases, and 12 bases had no gene match. CDR1 and CDR2 (germline): LGHNA, YNFKEQ. In DNA, the CDR3 is TGTGCCAGCAGCCAAGAGTGGGGTGTAGCGGGAGTCCTCTACGAGCAGTACTTC. Translation: CASSQEWGVAGVLYEQYF.

Many counts were recorded for this clonotype. The V and J genes are TRBV18 and TRBJ2-3; TRBD2 might be the D (6 bases). Germline CDR1 KGHSH, CDR2 LQKENI. The length of the CDR3 is 12 residues. V was shortened by 3 bases and J by 5 bases, with 6 bases between the two germline ends. This chain's CDR3 is CASSPSGDTQYF. The CDR3 coding sequence is TGTGCCAGCTCACCTAGCGGAGATACGCAGTATTTT.

The chain combines TRBV20-1 with TRBJ2-1, with 8 nucleotides matching TRBD1. The CDR3 is 16 residues long. J was trimmed by 0 bases and V by 3 bases; bases with no gene match: 7. Germline loops: CDR1 DFQATT, CDR2 SNEGSKA (reference sequence). The CDR3 DNA sequence: TGCAGTGCTAGGCTACAGGGGGTCCGCTCCTACAATGAGCAGTTCTTC. Amino acid sequence: CSARLQGVRSYNEQFF.

This clonotype was observed a handful of times. The J gene is TRBJ2-5, the V gene TRBV5-6; 10 nucleotides line up with TRBD1. The V gene end was trimmed by 4 bases and the J gene end by 4 bases; junction bases not matched to a gene: 10. This CDR3 region has 16 residues. CDR1 is SGHDT and CDR2 is YYEEEE in the germline V gene. CDR3 sequence: CASSPDRGGRRETQYF. The CDR3 region has the DNA TGTGCCAGCAGCCCGGACAGGGGGGGTCGTAGAGAGACCCAGTACTTC.

This clonotype was seen only a few times. The V gene is TRBV7-9, the J gene TRBJ2-2; D gene uncertain. Germline lookup yields CDR1 SEHNR and CDR2 FQNEAQ (reference sequence). V gave up 5 bases and J gave up 8 bases, with 3 bases separating them. The CDR3 consists of 10 residues. In DNA form, the CDR3 reads TGTGCCAGCAGCGCTGGGGAGCTGTTTTTT. Residues: CASSAGELFF.

The chain links TRBV9 to TRBJ2-1, with 15 bases matching TRBD2. The germline gives CDR1 SGDLS, CDR2 YYNGEE. V lost 4 bases, J lost 10 bases, and 6 bases stayed unmatched. The length of the CDR3 is 15 residues. DNA of the CDR3: TGTGCCAGCAGCTGGGGACTAGCGGGAGGCGGAGAGCAGTTCTTC. It translates to CASSWGLAGGGEQFF.

This clonotype has ten or more counts. This chain links TRBV11-2 with TRBJ1-1, with 7 bases matching TRBD1. With V trimmed by 2 bases and J by 4 bases, 7 bases remained unmatched. CDR1 and CDR2 from the germline V gene are SGHAT and FQNNGV. The CDR3 consists of 15 residues. CDR3 amino acids: CASSLRQGWATEAFF. The CDR3 nucleotides are TGTGCCAGCAGCTTACGACAGGGTTGGGCCACTGAAGCTTTCTTT.

This rearrangement joins TRBV19 to TRBJ1-6; TRBD1 might be the D (5 bases). Per the germline V gene, CDR1 is LNHDA and CDR2 is SQIVND (reference sequence). CDR3 size: 16 residues. Between the trimmed V and J ends, which lost 7 bases and 6 bases, there was a span of 19 bases. This chain's CDR3 is CASKSGVGSINSPLHF. DNA for the CDR3: TGTGCCAGTAAATCGGGGGTCGGCAGCATTAATTCACCCCTCCACTTT.

Comments on this clonotype: The junction and the germline gene differ at one end; a read error may be behind it. This sequence joins TRBV5-1 and TRBJ2-1; possibly TRBD1 or TRBD2 for D (7 bases each). The CDR3 spans 14 residues. Germline-derived CDR1 and CDR2 are SGHRS and YFSETQ. CDR3 coding DNA: TGTGCCAGCAGCGGGACAGTGACCCGTATTGAGCAGTTCTTC. Amino acid sequence: CASSGTVTRIEQFF.

The sample holds many counts of this clonotype. J is TRBJ1-1 and V is TRBV29-1; D is uncertain. The CDR3 runs 15 residues. V lost 4 bases and J lost 0, with 15 bases in between. Looked up from germline, CDR1 is SQVTM and CDR2 is ANQGSEA. CDR3 coding DNA: TGCAGCGTTGTTCCCGGGTTGGGAGTGAACACTGAAGCTTTCTTT. The encoded protein is CSVVPGLGVNTEAFF.

There are many counts of this clonotype. This chain joins TRBV20-1 and TRBJ2-1; 7 bases fit TRBD2. Unmatched junction bases numbered 9, after V lost 0 bases and J lost 4 bases. Germline-derived CDR1 and CDR2 are DFQATT and SNEGSKA (reference sequence). The CDR3 has 16 residues. CDR3 sequence: CSARDIGRARYNEQFF. The CDR3 bases are TGCAGTGCTAGAGATATTGGGAGGGCGAGGTACAATGAGCAGTTCTTC.

This clonotype was picked up a small number of times. The chain carries TRBV19 and TRBJ1-5; D uncertain. V shed 7 bases and J shed 1 base, with 11 bases lying between them. CDR3 length: 14 amino acids. CDR1 is LNHDA, CDR2 SQIVND, per germline (reference sequence). CDR3 region: CASTLGLSNQPQHF. Here the CDR3 DNA reads TGTGCCAGTACGCTAGGTTTGAGCAATCAGCCCCAGCATTTT.

The V and J genes are TRBV4-1 and TRBJ2-2; D unclear. Germline CDR1 MGHRA, CDR2 YSYEKL. Trimming removed 3 bases at V and 1 base at J, with 6 bases between. CDR3 length equals 14 residues. The DNA of the CDR3 is TGCGCCAGCAGCCACCCCAGGAACACCGGGGAGCTGTTTTTT. This translates into CASSHPRNTGELFF.